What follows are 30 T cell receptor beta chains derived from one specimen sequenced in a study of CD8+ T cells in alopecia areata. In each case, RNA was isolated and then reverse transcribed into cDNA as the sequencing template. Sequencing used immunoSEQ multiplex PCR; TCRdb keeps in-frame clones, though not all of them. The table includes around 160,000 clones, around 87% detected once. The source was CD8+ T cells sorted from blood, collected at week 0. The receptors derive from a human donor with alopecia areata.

This chain's CDR3 is CASRPLTGVTEAFF. Written as DNA, the CDR3 is TGTGCCAGCAGGCCGCTGACAGGAGTCACTGAAGCTTTCTTT. The J gene is TRBJ1-1, the V gene TRBV7-9; tentative D call: TRBD1 (6 bases). V lost 6 bases and J lost 4, with 15 bases in between. The CDR3 contains 14 residues. In germline, CDR1 is SEHNR, CDR2 FQNEAQ (reference sequence).

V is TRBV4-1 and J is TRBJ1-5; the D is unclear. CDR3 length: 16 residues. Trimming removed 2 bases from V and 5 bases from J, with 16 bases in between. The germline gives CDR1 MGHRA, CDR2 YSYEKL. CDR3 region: CASSQSPGVQDQPQHF. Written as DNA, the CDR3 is TGCGCCAGCAGCCAATCTCCGGGAGTCCAGGATCAGCCCCAGCATTTT.

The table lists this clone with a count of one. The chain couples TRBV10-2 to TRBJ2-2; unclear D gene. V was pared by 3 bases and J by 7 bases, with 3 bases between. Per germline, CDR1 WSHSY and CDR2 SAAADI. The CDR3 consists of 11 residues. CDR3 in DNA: TGCGCCAGCAGTGACGGCGGGGAGCTGTTTTTT. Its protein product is CASSDGGELFF.

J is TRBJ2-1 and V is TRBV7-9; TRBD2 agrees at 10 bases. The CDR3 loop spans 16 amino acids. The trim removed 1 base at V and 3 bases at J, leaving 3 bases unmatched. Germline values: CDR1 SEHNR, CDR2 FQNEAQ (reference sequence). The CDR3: CASSLGLAGDYNEQFF. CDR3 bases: TGTGCCAGCAGCTTAGGTCTAGCGGGAGACTACAATGAGCAGTTCTTC.

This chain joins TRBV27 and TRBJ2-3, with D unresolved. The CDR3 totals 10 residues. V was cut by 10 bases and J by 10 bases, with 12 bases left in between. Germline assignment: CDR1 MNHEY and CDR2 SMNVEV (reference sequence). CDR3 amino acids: CATNLYPQYF. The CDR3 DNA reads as TGTGCCACCAACCTCTATCCGCAGTATTTT.

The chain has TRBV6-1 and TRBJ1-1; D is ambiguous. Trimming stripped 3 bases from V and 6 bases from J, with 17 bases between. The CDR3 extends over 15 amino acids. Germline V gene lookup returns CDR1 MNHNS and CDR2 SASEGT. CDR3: CASSEDALVGAEAFF. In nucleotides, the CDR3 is TGTGCCAGCAGTGAGGACGCTCTTGTGGGAGCTGAAGCTTTCTTT.

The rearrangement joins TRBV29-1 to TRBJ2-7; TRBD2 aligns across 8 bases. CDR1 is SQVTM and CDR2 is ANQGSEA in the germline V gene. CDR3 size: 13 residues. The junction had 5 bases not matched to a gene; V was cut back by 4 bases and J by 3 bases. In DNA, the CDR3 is TGCAGCGTTGCGGGAGGGGCCAGCTACGAGCAGTACTTC. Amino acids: CSVAGGASYEQYF.

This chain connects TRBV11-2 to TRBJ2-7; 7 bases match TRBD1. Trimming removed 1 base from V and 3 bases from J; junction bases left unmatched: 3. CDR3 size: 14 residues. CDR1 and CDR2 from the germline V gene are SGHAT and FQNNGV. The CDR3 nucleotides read TGTGCCAGCAGCTTAGGGGGACAGCTCTACGAGCAGTACTTC. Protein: CASSLGGQLYEQYF.

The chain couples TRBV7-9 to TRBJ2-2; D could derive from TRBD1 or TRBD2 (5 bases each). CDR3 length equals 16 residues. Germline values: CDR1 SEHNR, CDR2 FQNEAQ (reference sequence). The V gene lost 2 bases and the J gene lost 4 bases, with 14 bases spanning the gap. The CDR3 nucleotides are TGTGCCAGCAGCTTAATCTGGCAGGGACGCACCGGGGAGCTGTTTTTT. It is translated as CASSLIWQGRTGELFF. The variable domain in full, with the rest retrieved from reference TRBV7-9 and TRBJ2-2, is DTGVSQNPRHKITKRGQNVTFRCDPISEHNRLYWYRQTLGQGPEFLTYFQNEAQLEKSRLLSDRFSAERPKGSFSTLEIQRTEQGDSAMYLCASSLIWQGRTGELFFGEGSRLTVL.

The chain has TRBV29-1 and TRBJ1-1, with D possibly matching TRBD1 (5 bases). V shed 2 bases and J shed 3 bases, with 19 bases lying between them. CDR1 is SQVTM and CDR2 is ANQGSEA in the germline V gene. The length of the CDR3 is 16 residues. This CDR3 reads CSVELTAGTYDTEAFF. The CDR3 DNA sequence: TGCAGCGTTGAACTCACGGCAGGGACGTACGACACTGAAGCTTTCTTT.

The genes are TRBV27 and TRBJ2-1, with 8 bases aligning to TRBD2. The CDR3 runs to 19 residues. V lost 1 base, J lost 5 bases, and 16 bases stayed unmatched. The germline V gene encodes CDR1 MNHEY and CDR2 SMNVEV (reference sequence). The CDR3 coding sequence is TGTGCCAGCAGTTTATTCGGGGGACTGGGAAGCGGGGGAAACAATGAGCAGTTCTTC. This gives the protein CASSLFGGLGSGGNNEQFF.

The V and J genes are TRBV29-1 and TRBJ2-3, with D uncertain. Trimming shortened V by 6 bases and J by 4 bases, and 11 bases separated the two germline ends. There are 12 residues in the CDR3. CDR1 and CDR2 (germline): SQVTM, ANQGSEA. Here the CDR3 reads CSVLSAPDTQYF. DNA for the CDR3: TGCAGCGTCCTTTCGGCCCCAGATACGCAGTATTTT.

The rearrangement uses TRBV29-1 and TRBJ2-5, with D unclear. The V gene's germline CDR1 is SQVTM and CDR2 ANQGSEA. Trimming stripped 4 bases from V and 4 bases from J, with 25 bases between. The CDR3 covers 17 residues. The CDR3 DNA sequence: TGCAGCGTTGTCACCCCGTCTACGAGATTCCTGGGAGAGACCCAGTACTTC. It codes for CSVVTPSTRFLGETQYF.

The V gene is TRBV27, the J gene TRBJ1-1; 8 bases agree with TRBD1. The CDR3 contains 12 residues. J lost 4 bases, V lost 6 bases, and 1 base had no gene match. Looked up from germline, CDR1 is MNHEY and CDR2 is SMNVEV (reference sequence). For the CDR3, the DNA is TGTGCCAGCAGGACAGGGGTCACTGAAGCTTTCTTT. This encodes CASRTGVTEAFF.

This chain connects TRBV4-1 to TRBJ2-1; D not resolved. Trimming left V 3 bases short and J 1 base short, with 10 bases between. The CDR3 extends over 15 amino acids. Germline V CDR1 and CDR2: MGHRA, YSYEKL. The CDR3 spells CASSQGGLSYNEQFF. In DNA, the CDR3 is TGCGCCAGCAGCCAGGGTGGTCTATCCTACAATGAGCAGTTCTTC.

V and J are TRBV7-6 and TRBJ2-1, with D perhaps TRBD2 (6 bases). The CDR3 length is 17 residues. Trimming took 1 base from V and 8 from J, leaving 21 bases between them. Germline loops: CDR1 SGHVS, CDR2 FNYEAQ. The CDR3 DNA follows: TGTGCCAGCAGCTTAGGAGAGTCGCGGCGGGAAAAGGATGAGCAGTTCTTC. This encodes CASSLGESRREKDEQFF.

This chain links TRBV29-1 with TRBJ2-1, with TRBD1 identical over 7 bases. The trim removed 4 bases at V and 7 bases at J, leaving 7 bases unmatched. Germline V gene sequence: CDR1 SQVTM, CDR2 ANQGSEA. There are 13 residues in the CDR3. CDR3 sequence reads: CSVGFTGVNEQFF. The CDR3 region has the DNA TGCAGCGTTGGGTTCACAGGGGTAAATGAGCAGTTCTTC.

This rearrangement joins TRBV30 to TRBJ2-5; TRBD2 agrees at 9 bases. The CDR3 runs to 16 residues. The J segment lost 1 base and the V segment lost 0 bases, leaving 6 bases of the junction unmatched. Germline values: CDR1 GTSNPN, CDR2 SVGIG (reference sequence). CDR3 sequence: CAWSVLSGGTQETQYF. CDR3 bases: TGTGCCTGGAGTGTACTAAGCGGGGGGACCCAAGAGACCCAGTACTTC.

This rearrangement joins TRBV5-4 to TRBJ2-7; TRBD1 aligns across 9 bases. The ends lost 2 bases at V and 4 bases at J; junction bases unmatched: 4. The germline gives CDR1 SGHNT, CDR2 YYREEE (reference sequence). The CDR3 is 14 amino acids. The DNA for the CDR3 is TGTGCCAGCAGCTTAACAGGGGGCGATTACGAGCAGTACTTC. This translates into CASSLTGGDYEQYF.

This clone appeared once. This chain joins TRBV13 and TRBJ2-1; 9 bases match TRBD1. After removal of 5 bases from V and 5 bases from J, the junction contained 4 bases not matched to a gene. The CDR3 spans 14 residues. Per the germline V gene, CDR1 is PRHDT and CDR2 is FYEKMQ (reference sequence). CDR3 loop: CASSPGQGNNEQFF. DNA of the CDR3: TGTGCCAGCAGCCCGGGACAGGGTAACAATGAGCAGTTCTTC. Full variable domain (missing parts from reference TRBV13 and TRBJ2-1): AAGVIQSPRHLIKEKRETATLKCYPIPRHDTVYWYQQGPGQDPQFLISFYEKMQSDKGSIPDRFSAQQFSDYHSELNMSSLELGDSALYFCASSPGQGNNEQFFGPGTRLTVL.

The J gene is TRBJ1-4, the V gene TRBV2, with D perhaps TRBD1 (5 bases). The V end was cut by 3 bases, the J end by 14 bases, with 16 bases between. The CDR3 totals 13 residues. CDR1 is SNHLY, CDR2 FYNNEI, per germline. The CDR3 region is CASSDRMGLGLFF. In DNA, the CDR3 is TGTGCCAGCAGTGATCGAATGGGACTGGGGCTGTTTTTT.

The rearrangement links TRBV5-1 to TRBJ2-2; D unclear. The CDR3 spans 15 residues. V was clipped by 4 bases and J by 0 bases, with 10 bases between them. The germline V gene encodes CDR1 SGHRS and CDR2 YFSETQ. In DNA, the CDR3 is TGCGCCAGCAGCCCGCTGTCCGCGAACACCGGGGAGCTGTTTTTT. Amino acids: CASSPLSANTGELFF.

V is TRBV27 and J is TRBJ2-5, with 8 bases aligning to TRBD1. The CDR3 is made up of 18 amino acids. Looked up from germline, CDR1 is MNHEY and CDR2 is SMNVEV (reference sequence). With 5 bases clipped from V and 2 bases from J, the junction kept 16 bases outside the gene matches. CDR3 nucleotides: TGTGCCAGCAGTCTTTATGGAGAAGTCCGGGACAGGCAAGAGACCCAGTACTTC. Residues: CASSLYGEVRDRQETQYF.

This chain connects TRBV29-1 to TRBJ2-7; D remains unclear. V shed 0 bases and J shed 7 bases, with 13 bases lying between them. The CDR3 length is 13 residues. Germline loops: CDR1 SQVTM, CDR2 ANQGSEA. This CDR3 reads CSVEDKFSVEQYF. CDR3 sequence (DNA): TGCAGCGTTGAAGATAAATTTTCTGTGGAGCAGTACTTC.

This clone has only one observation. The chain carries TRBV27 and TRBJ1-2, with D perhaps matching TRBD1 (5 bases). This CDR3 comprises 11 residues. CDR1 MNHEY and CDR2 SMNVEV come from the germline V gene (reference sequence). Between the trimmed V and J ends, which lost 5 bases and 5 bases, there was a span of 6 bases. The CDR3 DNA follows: TGTGCCAGCAGTGACAGTTATGGCTACACCTTC. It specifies CASSDSYGYTF.

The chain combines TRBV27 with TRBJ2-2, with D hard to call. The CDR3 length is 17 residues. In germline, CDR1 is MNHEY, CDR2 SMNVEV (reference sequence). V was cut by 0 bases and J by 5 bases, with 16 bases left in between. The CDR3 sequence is CASSLSGRRMATGELFF. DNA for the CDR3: TGTGCCAGCAGTTTATCTGGACGTAGGATGGCTACCGGGGAGCTGTTTTTT.

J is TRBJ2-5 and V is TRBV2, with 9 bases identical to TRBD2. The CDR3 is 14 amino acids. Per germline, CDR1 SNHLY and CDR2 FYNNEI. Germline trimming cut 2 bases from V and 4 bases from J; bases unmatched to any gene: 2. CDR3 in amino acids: CASSELAGRETQYF. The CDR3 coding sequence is TGTGCCAGCAGTGAACTAGCGGGAAGAGAGACCCAGTACTTC.

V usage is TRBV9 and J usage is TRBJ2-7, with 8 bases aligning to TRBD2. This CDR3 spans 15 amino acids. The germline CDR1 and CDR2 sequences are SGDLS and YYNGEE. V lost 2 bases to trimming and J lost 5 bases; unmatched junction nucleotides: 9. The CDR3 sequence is CASSVSGGPGDEQYF. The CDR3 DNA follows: TGTGCCAGCAGCGTGAGCGGGGGCCCCGGAGACGAGCAGTACTTC.

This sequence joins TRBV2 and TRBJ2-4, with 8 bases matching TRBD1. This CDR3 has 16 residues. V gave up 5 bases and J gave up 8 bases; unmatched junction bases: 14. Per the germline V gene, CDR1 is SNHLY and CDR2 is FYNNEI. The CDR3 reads CASSYRGRNNVDIQYF. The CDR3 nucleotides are TGTGCCAGCAGTTACAGGGGGAGAAACAATGTAGACATTCAGTACTTC.

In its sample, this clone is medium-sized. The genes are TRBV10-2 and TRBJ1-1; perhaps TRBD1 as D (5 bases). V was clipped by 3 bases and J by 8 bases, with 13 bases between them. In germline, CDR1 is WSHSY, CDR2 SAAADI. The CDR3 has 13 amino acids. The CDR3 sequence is CASSDERGTEAFF. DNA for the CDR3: TGCGCCAGCAGTGATGAAAGGGGAACCGAAGCTTTCTTT.